The 24 T cell receptor beta chains presented below share a single source sample, sequenced in a study of blood T cells in healthy people across ages (dated by TCRdb to the mid-2010s). The library came from 5' RACE. The second PCR ran for about 6 to 11 cycles and used a J-beta primer mix along with a sample-barcoded 5' primer. In TCRdb, the public reads were trimmed at Q25 with fastp and aligned with MiXCR, with productive beta chains retained. Identical CDR3 proteins give one entry, which carries the most common genes and DNA. In all, the sample holds roughly 1.9 million distinct CDR3 sequences, and about two fifths of those were seen once. The biggest ten clones account for under 25% of the sample. Sequenced sample: blood. The receptors derive from a human donor in good health.

This clonotype came up a few times. The V gene is TRBV5-1, the J gene TRBJ2-3; the match to TRBD2 covers 10 bases. V gave up 4 bases and J gave up 4 bases; unmatched junction bases: 9. The CDR3 sequence is 16 residues long. CDR1 and CDR2 (germline): SGHRS, YFSETQ. In nucleotides, the CDR3 is TGCGCCAGCAGCCTCATAAGCGGGGGGGCCGCAGATACGCAGTATTTT. As protein: CASSLISGGAADTQYF. Looking up the rest from reference TRBV5-1 and TRBJ2-3 gives the full variable domain: KAGVTQTPRYLIKTRGQQVTLSCSPISGHRSVSWYQQTPGQGLQFLFEYFSETQRNKGNFPGRFSGRQFSNSRSEMNVSTLELGDSALYLCASSLISGGAADTQYFGPGTRLTVL.

The chain recombines TRBV7-9 with TRBJ2-5; TRBD2 might be the D (6 bases). The CDR3 totals 17 residues. CDR1 is SEHNR and CDR2 is FQNEAQ in the germline V gene (reference sequence). V lost 5 bases and J lost 0, with 19 bases in between. The CDR3 protein is CASSPTFGGTNQETQYF. In nucleotides, the CDR3 is TGTGCCAGCAGCCCCACTTTCGGGGGTACAAACCAAGAGACCCAGTACTTC. The complete variable domain, with remaining parts taken from reference TRBV7-9 and TRBJ2-5, reads DTGVSQNPRHKITKRGQNVTFRCDPISEHNRLYWYRQTLGQGPEFLTYFQNEAQLEKSRLLSDRFSAERPKGSFSTLEIQRTEQGDSAMYLCASSPTFGGTNQETQYFGPGTRLLVL.

This clonotype was detected a few times. The chain has TRBV5-1 and TRBJ2-7; 7 bases agree with TRBD1. Germline-derived CDR1 and CDR2 are SGHRS and YFSETQ. The V segment lost 1 base and the J segment 0 bases; nucleotides outside the gene matches: 7. The CDR3 is 16 amino acids. The CDR3 loop reads CASSLTGQRSSYEQYF. In nucleotides, the CDR3 is TGCGCCAGCAGCTTGACGGGACAGCGAAGCTCCTACGAGCAGTACTTC.

V is TRBV13 and J is TRBJ2-5; D perhaps matches TRBD1 (6 bases). Germline V lookup: CDR1 PRHDT, CDR2 FYEKMQ (reference sequence). V dropped 4 bases and J dropped 7 bases, with 22 bases sitting between them. The CDR3 contains 16 residues. The DNA for the CDR3 is TGTGCCAGCAGCTCTACAACCGGCAGGGGTTGGGGGACCCAGTACTTC. It yields the protein CASSSTTGRGWGTQYF.

This clonotype was seen a handful of times. V gene TRBV29-1 combines with J gene TRBJ1-6; D is possibly TRBD1 (5 bases). From germline, CDR1 is SQVTM and CDR2 ANQGSEA. The CDR3 is 13 residues long. V lost 7 bases and J lost 4, with 11 bases in between. The DNA of the CDR3 is TGCAGCGCCTCCGAGGGGTATAATTCACCCCTCCACTTT. This encodes CSASEGYNSPLHF.

This chain uses TRBV2 with TRBJ1-2; 10 bases line up with TRBD1. The germline gives CDR1 SNHLY, CDR2 FYNNEI. This CDR3 is 16 amino acids long. Trimming took 6 bases from V and 5 from J; bases not matched to a gene: 12. The CDR3 is CASRRLGTGVGYGYTF. The CDR3, as DNA: TGTGCCAGCAGAAGACTCGGGACAGGGGTAGGGTATGGCTACACCTTC.

V gene TRBV4-2 combines with J gene TRBJ2-4; D gene uncertain. Trimming took off 1 base at V and 10 bases at J, with 14 bases between the two ends. This CDR3 contains 14 residues. CDR1 and CDR2 from the germline V gene are LGHNA and YNFKEQ. CDR3 bases: TGTGCCAGCAGCCAAGGCGGTCCCTTCGAAATTCAGTACTTC. It codes for CASSQGGPFEIQYF.

CDR3 sequence (DNA): TGTGCCAGCTCCCGCGGACAGGGGGCTTGGGATGAGCAGTTCTTC. As protein: CASSRGQGAWDEQFF. V is TRBV18 and J is TRBJ2-1, with 11 positions matching TRBD1. Germline CDR1 reads KGHSH; CDR2 reads LQKENI. V shed 6 bases, J shed 8 bases, and the junction held 9 bases outside the gene matches. The CDR3 has 15 amino acids.

The V call is TRBV20-1, the J call TRBJ1-5, with 7 bases aligning to TRBD1. Germline trimming cut 2 bases from V and 1 base from J; bases unmatched to any gene: 8. This CDR3 region has 16 residues. Germline V gene data show CDR1 as DFQATT and CDR2 as SNEGSKA (reference sequence). The CDR3 coding sequence is TGCAGTGCTAGAAATGAACAGGGGACAAGCAATCAGCCCCAGCATTTT. Translation gives CSARNEQGTSNQPQHF.

This clonotype was seen only a few times. The chain joins TRBV12-3 or TRBV12-4 to TRBJ1-5, with 7 bases identical to TRBD1. Germline trimming cut 6 bases from V and 5 bases from J; bases unmatched to any gene: 10. The CDR3 runs 15 residues. The CDR3 nucleotides are TGTGCCAGCAGGCCGTCAGGGGGATTGGATCAGCCCCAGCATTTT. This codes for CASRPSGGLDQPQHF.

The rearrangement uses TRBV20-1 and TRBJ2-1; 13 bases map to TRBD2. This CDR3 has 15 residues. V dropped 6 bases and J dropped 13; count of bases not matched to a gene: 15. Germline-derived CDR1 and CDR2 are DFQATT and SNEGSKA (reference sequence). This CDR3 reads CSAQGLAGSQETQFF. CDR3 bases: TGCAGTGCCCAGGGACTAGCGGGGAGCCAAGAGACCCAGTTCTTC.

This clonotype was picked up a small number of times. CDR3 in amino acids: CASSFGGSSEAFF. CDR3 sequence (DNA): TGTGCCAGCAGTTTTGGGGGTTCCTCTGAAGCTTTCTTT. The chain joins TRBV12-3 or TRBV12-4 to TRBJ1-1, with a weak D call TRBD1 (5 bases). Between the trimmed V and J ends, which lost 3 bases and 6 bases, there was a span of 11 bases. The CDR3 runs 13 residues.

At least ten counts were recorded for this clonotype. V usage is TRBV7-2 and J usage is TRBJ2-6; no reliable D call. The germline V and J ends were trimmed by 5 bases and 0 bases, with 8 bases remaining between them. There are 15 residues in the CDR3. Germline V gene data show CDR1 as SGHTA and CDR2 as FQGNSA. CDR3 amino acids: CASSQPVSGANVLTF. CDR3 nucleotides: TGTGCCAGCAGCCAACCGGTCTCTGGGGCCAACGTCCTGACTTTC.

Of note for this clonotype: A much more abundant neighbour one base away suggests this may be a read error. It is likely a read error, because the conserved phenylalanine at the end of the CDR3 is missing. The chain has TRBV7-6 and TRBJ2-1; D call uncertain. CDR3 length: 17 residues. Per germline, CDR1 SGHVS and CDR2 FNYEAQ. V shed 5 bases and J shed 0 bases, with 17 bases lying between them. The CDR3 coding sequence is TGTGCCAGCAGCCCAACGGAGTCATCGAGCTCCTACAATGAGCAGTTCCTC. Encoded protein: CASSPTESSSSYNEQFL.

The chain recombines TRBV29-1 with TRBJ1-1; D is perhaps TRBD1 (5 bases). Germline CDR1 reads SQVTM; CDR2 reads ANQGSEA. The CDR3 contains 13 residues. With 1 base removed from V and 2 bases from J, the gap between germline ends came to 8 bases. The CDR3 loop is CSVEGQQNTEAFF. In DNA form, the CDR3 reads TGCAGCGTTGAAGGACAGCAAAACACTGAAGCTTTCTTT.

The chain combines TRBV7-9 with TRBJ2-1, with a tentative D call TRBD1 (5 bases). Trimming shortened V by 6 bases and J by 4 bases, and 13 bases separated the two germline ends. There are 14 residues in the CDR3. CDR1 and CDR2 from the germline V gene are SEHNR and FQNEAQ (reference sequence). The CDR3 sequence is CASSLGAQYNEQFF. CDR3 in DNA: TGTGCCAGCAGTCTAGGGGCGCAGTACAATGAGCAGTTCTTC. Combining the CDR3 with reference TRBV7-9 and TRBJ2-1 gives the whole variable domain DTGVSQNPRHKITKRGQNVTFRCDPISEHNRLYWYRQTLGQGPEFLTYFQNEAQLEKSRLLSDRFSAERPKGSFSTLEIQRTEQGDSAMYLCASSLGAQYNEQFFGPGTRLTVL.

CDR3 sequence: CASSPGKVFTDTQYF. CDR3 bases: TGTGCCAGCAGCCCGGGTAAGGTCTTCACAGATACGCAGTATTTT. This chain uses TRBV5-6 with TRBJ2-3; D is uncertain. Per germline, CDR1 SGHDT and CDR2 YYEEEE. V was shortened by 4 bases and J by 2 bases, with 14 bases between the two germline ends. There are 15 residues in the CDR3. Variable domain in full (rest from reference TRBV5-6 and TRBJ2-3): DAGVTQSPTHLIKTRGQQVTLRCSPKSGHDTVSWYQQALGQGPQFIFQYYEEEERQRGNFPDRFSGHQFPNYSSELNVNALLLGDSALYLCASSPGKVFTDTQYFGPGTRLTVL.

This clonotype was seen a handful of times. V and J are TRBV20-1 and TRBJ1-2; no firm D call. This CDR3 region has 13 residues. V lost 3 bases and J 7 bases, leaving 15 bases between the germline ends. Germline values: CDR1 DFQATT, CDR2 SNEGSKA (reference sequence). CDR3 nucleotide sequence: TGCAGTGCTAGTATGGACCTCTATGTTGGCTACACCTTC. Its protein is CSASMDLYVGYTF.

V usage is TRBV3-1 and J usage is TRBJ1-2; no firm D call. CDR3 length equals 14 residues. Germline V gene data show CDR1 as LGHDT and CDR2 as YNNKEL (reference sequence). V was shortened by 4 bases and J by 1 base, with 10 bases between the two germline ends. CDR3 region: CASSRTNLNYGYTF. DNA for the CDR3: TGTGCCAGCAGCCGTACAAATCTTAACTATGGCTACACCTTC.

The chain links TRBV24-1 to TRBJ1-1; no clear D. CDR3 length equals 18 residues. CDR1 and CDR2 from the germline V gene are KGHDR and SFDVKD. V was cut by 2 bases and J by 4 bases, with 22 bases left in between. The DNA of the CDR3 is TGTGCCACCAGTGATTCCCGGTGGGATATAGGCATGAGCACTGAAGCTTTCTTT. Translating it yields CATSDSRWDIGMSTEAFF.

This clonotype was observed once. This chain joins TRBV24-1 and TRBJ1-5, with a weak D call TRBD1 (5 bases). Trimming cost V 5 bases and J 6 bases, with 10 bases left between them. Germline lookup yields CDR1 KGHDR and CDR2 SFDVKD. The CDR3 is 13 amino acids. In DNA, the CDR3 is TGTGCCACCAGTGGACCGGGACGTCAGCCCCAGCATTTT. This translates into CATSGPGRQPQHF.

This clonotype turned up a few times. The chain couples TRBV6-4 to TRBJ1-2; perhaps TRBD1 as D (5 bases). Trimming stripped 10 bases from V and 4 bases from J, with 13 bases between. This CDR3 is 12 amino acids long. Germline V gene data show CDR1 as MRHNA and CDR2 as SNTAGT. The CDR3 DNA sequence: TGTGCCATCCAGGGAACGTCCTATGGCTACACCTTC. Amino acid sequence: CAIQGTSYGYTF.

The table lists this clonotype with many counts. The chain joins TRBV2 to TRBJ2-5; the D gene could be TRBD1 or TRBD2 (5 bases each). The CDR3 has 13 residues. V gave up 6 bases and J gave up 4 bases, with 12 bases separating them. From germline, CDR1 is SNHLY and CDR2 FYNNEI. CDR3 sequence (DNA): TGTGCCAGCAGCGGGGTTGGGGGAGAGACCCAGTACTTC. Residues: CASSGVGGETQYF.

The V call is TRBV7-8, the J call TRBJ1-2; 8 positions match TRBD1. The germline gives CDR1 SGHVS, CDR2 FQNEAQ. Trimming cost V 5 bases and J 8 bases; bases outside gene matches: 13. This CDR3 contains 15 residues. The CDR3 DNA is TGTGCCAGCAGCCCACTACAGGGGGGAGGGGGCGGCTACACCTTC. It is translated as CASSPLQGGGGGYTF. The whole variable domain, remainder taken from reference TRBV7-8 and TRBJ1-2, is GAGVSQSPRYKVAKRGQDVALRCDPISGHVSLFWYQQALGQGPEFLTYFQNEAQLDKSGLPSDRFFAERPEGSVSTLKIQRTQQEDSAVYLCASSPLQGGGGGYTFGSGTRLTVV.